This TCR beta chain was found in a study of T cells in women clearing cervical HPV infection. Produced via immunoSEQ multiplex PCR; TCRdb's table is partial and in-frame only. This sample's clone table lists under 45,000 clones. V was cut by 10 bases and J by 1 base, with 13 bases left in between. Germline V gene sequence: CDR1 SNHLY, CDR2 FYNNEI. The CDR3 covers 13 residues. Comment on this clone: The read halts 3 residues ahead of the CDR3 end, with the missing end drawn from the germline J gene.

The clonotype was recovered from a woman aged 18 to 75 with a cervical HPV16 infection that either progressed to CIN3+ or cleared (not recorded which). V is TRBV2 and J is TRBJ1-1; D is unclear. Source material: blood buffy coat. The covered CDR3 bases are TGTGCCACCTCAAAGTCAGAGAACACTGAA. Protein: CATSKSENTE. The entire CDR3 is CATSKSENTEAFF.